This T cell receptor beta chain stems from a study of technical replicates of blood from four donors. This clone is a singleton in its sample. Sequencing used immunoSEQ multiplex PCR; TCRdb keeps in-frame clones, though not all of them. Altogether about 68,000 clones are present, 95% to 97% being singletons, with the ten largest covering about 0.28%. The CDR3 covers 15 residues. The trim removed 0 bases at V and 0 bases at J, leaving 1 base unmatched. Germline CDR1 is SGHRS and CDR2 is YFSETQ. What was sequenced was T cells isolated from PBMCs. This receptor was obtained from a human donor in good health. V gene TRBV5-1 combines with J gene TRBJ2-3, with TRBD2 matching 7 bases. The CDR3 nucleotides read TGCGCCAGCAGCTTGGGTAGCGGGAGCACAGATACGCAGTATTTT. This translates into CASSLGSGSTDTQYF.